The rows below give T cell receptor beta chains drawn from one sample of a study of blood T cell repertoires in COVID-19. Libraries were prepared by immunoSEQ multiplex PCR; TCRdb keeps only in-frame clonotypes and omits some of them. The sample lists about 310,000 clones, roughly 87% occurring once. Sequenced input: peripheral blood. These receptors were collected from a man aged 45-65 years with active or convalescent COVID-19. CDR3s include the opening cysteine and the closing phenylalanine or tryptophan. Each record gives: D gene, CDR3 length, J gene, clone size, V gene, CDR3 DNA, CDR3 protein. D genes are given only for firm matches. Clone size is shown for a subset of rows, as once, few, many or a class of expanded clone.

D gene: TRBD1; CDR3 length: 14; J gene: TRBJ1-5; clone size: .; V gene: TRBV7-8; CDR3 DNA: TGTGCCAGCAGCCGAGGACAGGACAATCAGCCCCAGCATTTT; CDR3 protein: CASSRGQDNQPQHF
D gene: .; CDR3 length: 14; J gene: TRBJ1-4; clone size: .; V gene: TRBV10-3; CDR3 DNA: TGTGCCATCAAAGGAGGGACAACTAATGAAAAACTGTTTTTT; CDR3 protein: CAIKGGTTNEKLFF
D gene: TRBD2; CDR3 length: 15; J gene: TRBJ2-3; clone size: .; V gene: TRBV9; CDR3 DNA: TGTGCCAGCAGCCTAAGACTAGCGGGCACAGATACGCAGTATTTT; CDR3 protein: CASSLRLAGTDTQYF
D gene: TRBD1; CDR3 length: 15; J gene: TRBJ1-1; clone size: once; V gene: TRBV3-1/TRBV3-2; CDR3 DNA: TGTGCCAGCAGCCAAGCCGGGACAGGGGTGACTGAAGCTTTCTTT; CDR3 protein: CASSQAGTGVTEAFF
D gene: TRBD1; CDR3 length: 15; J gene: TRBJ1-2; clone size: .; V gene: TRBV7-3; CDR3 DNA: TGTGCCAGCAGCCTAGGGACAGGGTCTAACTATGGCTACACCTTC; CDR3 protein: CASSLGTGSNYGYTF
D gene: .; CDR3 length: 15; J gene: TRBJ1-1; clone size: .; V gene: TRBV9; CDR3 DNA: TGTGCCAGCAGCGCCCTGCCGGGGGGGACGACTGAAGCTTTCTTT; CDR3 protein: CASSALPGGTTEAFF
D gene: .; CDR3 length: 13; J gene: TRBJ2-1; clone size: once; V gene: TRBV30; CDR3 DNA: TGTGCCTGGAGTCTCGGACAGTACAATGAGCAGTTCTTC; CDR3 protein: CAWSLGQYNEQFF
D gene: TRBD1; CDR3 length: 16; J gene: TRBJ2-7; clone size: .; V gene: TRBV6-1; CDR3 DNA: TGTGCCAGCAGTGACACCGGACAGGGCGGAGGCTACGAGCAGTACTTC; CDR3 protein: CASSDTGQGGGYEQYF
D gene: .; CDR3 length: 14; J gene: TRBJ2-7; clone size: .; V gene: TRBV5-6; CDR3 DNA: TGTGCCAGCAGCTTTCGGCGACAGTCCTACGAGCAGTACTTC; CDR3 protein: CASSFRRQSYEQYF
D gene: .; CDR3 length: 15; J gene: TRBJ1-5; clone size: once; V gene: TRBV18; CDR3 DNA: TGTGCCAGCTCACCACTCAGTTATAGCAATCAGCCCCAGCATTTT; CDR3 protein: CASSPLSYSNQPQHF
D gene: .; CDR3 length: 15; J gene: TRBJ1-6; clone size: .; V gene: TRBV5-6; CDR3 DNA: TGTGCCAGCAGCCTTCGGACAGTAACCAATTCACCCCTCCACTTT; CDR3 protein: CASSLRTVTNSPLHF
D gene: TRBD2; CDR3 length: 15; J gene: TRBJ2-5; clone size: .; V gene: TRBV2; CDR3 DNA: TGTGCCAGCAGTGAAGGCGGGACTAGCCGAGAGACCCAGTACTTC; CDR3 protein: CASSEGGTSRETQYF
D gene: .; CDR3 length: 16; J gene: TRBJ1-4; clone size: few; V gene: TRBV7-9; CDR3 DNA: TGTGCCAGCAGCTCTAGGGGGGGCCCTGGTAATGAAAAACTGTTTTTT; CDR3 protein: CASSSRGGPGNEKLFF
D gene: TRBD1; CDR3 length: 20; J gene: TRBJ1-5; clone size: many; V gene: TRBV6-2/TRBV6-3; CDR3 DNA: TGTGCCAGCAGTTTTCCCTACCGGGACAGACAACGGCCTAGCAATCAGCCCCAGCATTTT; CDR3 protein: CASSFPYRDRQRPSNQPQHF
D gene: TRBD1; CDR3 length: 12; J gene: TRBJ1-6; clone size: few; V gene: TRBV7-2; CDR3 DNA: TGTGCCAGCAGCTTAGCCAGGGGGCCTCTCCACTTT; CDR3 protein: CASSLARGPLHF
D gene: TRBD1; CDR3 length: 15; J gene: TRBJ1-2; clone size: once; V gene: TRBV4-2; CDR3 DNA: TGTGCCAGCAGCCAAGATGACAGGGCCCGGGATGGCTACACCTTC; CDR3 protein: CASSQDDRARDGYTF
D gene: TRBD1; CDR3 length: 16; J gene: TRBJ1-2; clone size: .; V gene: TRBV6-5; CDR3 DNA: TGTGCCAGCAGTTACGGGATACAGGGGCCTATCGGAGGCTACACCTTC; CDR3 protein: CASSYGIQGPIGGYTF
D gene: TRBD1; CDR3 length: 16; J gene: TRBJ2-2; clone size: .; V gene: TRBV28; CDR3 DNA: TGTGCCAGCAGTGGGACAGGGGCTCCGAGGACCGGGGAGCTGTTTTTT; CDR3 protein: CASSGTGAPRTGELFF
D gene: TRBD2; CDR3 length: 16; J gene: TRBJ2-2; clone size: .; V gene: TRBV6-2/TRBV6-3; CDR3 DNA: TGTGCCAGCAGTCCCTGGACTAGCGGGAGGGGCGGGGAGCTGTTTTTT; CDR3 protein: CASSPWTSGRGGELFF
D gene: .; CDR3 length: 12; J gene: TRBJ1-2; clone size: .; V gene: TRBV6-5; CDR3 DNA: TGTGCCAGCACCCCAGGGGACTATGGCTACACCTTC; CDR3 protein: CASTPGDYGYTF
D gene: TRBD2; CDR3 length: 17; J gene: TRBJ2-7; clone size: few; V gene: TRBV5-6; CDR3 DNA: TGTGCCAGCAGCTTGGGTAGGTCGGCTAGCGGGTCCTACGAGCAGTACTTC; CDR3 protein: CASSLGRSASGSYEQYF
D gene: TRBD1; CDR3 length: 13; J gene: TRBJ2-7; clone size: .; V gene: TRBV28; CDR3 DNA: TGTGCCAGCAGTTTCGGGACAGGGGGCGAGCAGTACTTC; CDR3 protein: CASSFGTGGEQYF
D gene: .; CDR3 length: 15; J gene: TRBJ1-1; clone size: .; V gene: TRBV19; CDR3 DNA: TGTGCCAGTAGTAACGGGGGACCTATGAACACTGAAGCTTTCTTT; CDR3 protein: CASSNGGPMNTEAFF
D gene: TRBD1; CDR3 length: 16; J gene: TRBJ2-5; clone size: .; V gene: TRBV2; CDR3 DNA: TGTGCCAGCTGGGACAGGGTGAAGGGGTTCCAAGAGACCCAGTACTTC; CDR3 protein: CASWDRVKGFQETQYF
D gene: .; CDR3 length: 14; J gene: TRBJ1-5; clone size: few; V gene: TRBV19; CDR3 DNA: TGTGCCAGTAGTATAGGGGAGATGTATCAGCCCCAGCATTTT; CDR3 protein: CASSIGEMYQPQHF
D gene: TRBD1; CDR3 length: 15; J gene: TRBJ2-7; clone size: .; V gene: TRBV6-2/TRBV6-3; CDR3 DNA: TGTGCCAGCAGTTACGCGGACAGGGGAAGTGGGGAGCAGTACTTC; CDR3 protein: CASSYADRGSGEQYF
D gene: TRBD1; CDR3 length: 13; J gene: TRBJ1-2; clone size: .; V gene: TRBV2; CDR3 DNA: TGTGCCAGCAGCCGACAGGGGACAGATGGCTACACCTTC; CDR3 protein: CASSRQGTDGYTF
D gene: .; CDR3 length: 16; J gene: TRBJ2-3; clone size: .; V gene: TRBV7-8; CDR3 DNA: TGTGCCAGCAGCAGAGAGACTGTTCCCGGCACAGATACGCAGTATTTT; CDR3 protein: CASSRETVPGTDTQYF
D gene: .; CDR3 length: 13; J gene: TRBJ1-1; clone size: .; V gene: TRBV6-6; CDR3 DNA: TGTGCCAGCAGGATGGGCGGAGGGTCTGAAGCTTTCTTT; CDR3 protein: CASRMGGGSEAFF